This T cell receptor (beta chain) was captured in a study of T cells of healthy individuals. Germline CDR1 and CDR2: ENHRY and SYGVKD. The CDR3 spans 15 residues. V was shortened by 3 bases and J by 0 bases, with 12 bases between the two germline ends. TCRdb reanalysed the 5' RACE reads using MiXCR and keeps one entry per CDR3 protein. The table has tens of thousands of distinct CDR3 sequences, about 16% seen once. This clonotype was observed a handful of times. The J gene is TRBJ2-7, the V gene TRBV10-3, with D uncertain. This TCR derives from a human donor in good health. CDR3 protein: CAISDLTVSSYEQYF. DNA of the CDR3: TGTGCCATCAGTGATTTGACTGTTAGCTCCTACGAGCAGTACTTC.